Sequencing of this T cell receptor beta chain was carried out in a study of blood T cell repertoires in COVID-19. CDR1 is MNHEY and CDR2 is SMNVEV in the germline V gene (reference sequence). Deletions cut 8 bases from V and 0 bases from J, with 13 bases between. The CDR3 runs 15 residues. Under the authors' procedure: Estimation of nucleated cell counts relied on the amplification of reference gene primers. This table comes from immunoSEQ multiplex PCR, and its TCRdb copy is limited to in-frame clones, with some not included. D and trimming come from the DNA, and the V and J calls and clone size come from that table. The repertoire holds about 30,000 clones, with about 88% as singletons. Only one count was recorded for this clone.

Sequencing was performed on peripheral blood. V and J are TRBV27 and TRBJ2-2, with D tentatively TRBD2 (6 bases). The origin of this receptor is a man between 65 and 85 years old with active or convalescent COVID-19. The CDR3 spells CASRRESANTGELFF. The CDR3 DNA is TGTGCCAGCCGGAGGGAAAGTGCGAACACCGGGGAGCTGTTTTTT.